These T cell receptor beta chains were read from a single sample in a study of OX40 agonist ivuxolimab in advanced cancers. The assay was immunoSEQ multiplex PCR, and TCRdb's table has in-frame clones only and misses some. The profile shows 30,000 to 45,000 clones, about 81% of them singletons. The source material was CD4+ or CD8+ T cells sorted from blood, sampled in a trial of the OX40 agonist ivuxolimab. These receptors all come from an adult with an advanced solid tumor such as melanoma, head and neck, liver or kidney cancer. The CDR3 runs from the conserved cysteine through the conserved F or W. A D gene is named only where the DNA matches it firmly.

>TRBD1|TRBV5-1|TRBJ1-1
CASSLDGQGNTEAFF
TGCGCCAGCAGCTTGGATGGACAGGGAAACACTGAAGCTTTCTTT
>-|TRBV2|TRBJ2-7
CASRAPPYEQYF
TGTGCCAGCAGGGCACCTCCCTACGAGCAGTACTTC
>TRBD1|TRBV19|TRBJ1-2
CASIGGDRIYGYTF
TGTGCCAGTATCGGGGGGGACAGGATTTATGGCTACACCTTC
>-|TRBV5-4|TRBJ1-2
CASSLRSTTGNYGYTF
TGTGCCAGCAGCTTGCGCTCAACAACAGGGAACTATGGCTACACCTTC
>-|TRBV5-4|TRBJ1-2
CASSLVGDGYTF
TGTGCCAGCAGCTTGGTAGGGGACGGCTACACCTTC
>TRBD2|TRBV19|TRBJ2-7
CASSHPGLSPYEQYF
TGTGCCAGTAGCCACCCGGGACTATCGCCCTACGAGCAGTACTTC
>-|TRBV5-6|TRBJ1-6
CASSLITTADNSPLHF
TGTGCCAGCAGCTTAATAACGACAGCAGACAATTCACCCCTCCACTTT
>-|TRBV7-6|TRBJ1-2
CASSFNGRGGYTF
TGTGCCAGCAGCTTCAATGGACGGGGAGGCTACACCTTC
>-|TRBV5-1|TRBJ2-5
CASMFGGLGETQYF
TGTGCCAGCATGTTTGGGGGCTTAGGAGAGACCCAGTACTTC
>-|TRBV11-3|TRBJ2-4
CASSLVNDGIQYF
TGTGCCAGCAGCTTAGTTAATGACGGCATTCAGTACTTC
>TRBD1|TRBV19|TRBJ1-5
CASSPYRGSNQPQHF
TGTGCCAGTAGCCCATACAGGGGCAGCAATCAGCCCCAGCATTTT
>-|TRBV28|TRBJ2-1
CASSHSPGLGSSYNEQFF
TGTGCCAGCAGCCACTCCCCAGGGCTAGGTAGCTCCTACAATGAGCAGTTCTTC
>TRBD1|TRBV12-5|TRBJ2-1
CASGFENRGTYNEQFF
TGTGCTAGTGGTTTCGAGAACAGGGGCACCTACAATGAGCAGTTCTTC